The present T cell receptor beta chain was sequenced within a study of blood T cell repertoires in COVID-19. Study details: The United States, Italy and Spain supplied acute and convalescent COVID-19 samples. Sample material is recorded as cDNA or gDNA derived from T cells, B-cell-depleted T cells, or PBMCs.

This CDR3 is 17 amino acids long. Authors' methods: Amplification of reference gene primers was used by the study to estimate nucleated cell counts. Generated by immunoSEQ multiplex PCR, the TCRdb table keeps only in-frame clones and is missing some. V and J calls and clone size come straight from that table; D and trimming were deduced from the DNA. The data hold over 150,000 clones, with about 82% observed a single time. The rearrangement joins TRBV21-1 to TRBJ1-2; TRBD1, the table's D call, was not compared with the DNA. TRBV21-1 is shown as a pseudogene. Sequences were obtained from peripheral blood. The sequence was collected from a man between 45 and 60 years old with active or convalescent COVID-19. CDR3 region: CAPRGRFSGQLNYGYTF. CDR3 DNA sequence: TGTGCCCCACGCGGACGTTTCTCAGGACAATTAAACTATGGCTACACCTTC.